This TCR beta chain was sequenced during a study of blood T cell repertoires in COVID-19. The V gene's germline CDR1 is SGHAT and CDR2 FQNNGV. The CDR3 has 15 residues. Trimming stripped 2 bases from V and 4 bases from J, with 9 bases between. Living in 24 US areas, the participants were between about 18 and 100 years of age. Each participant's cohort was designated according to participant-reported clinical history. Symptom resolution, clearance, or two negative PCRs marked donors in Cohort 3 as recovered. This table comes from immunoSEQ multiplex PCR, and its TCRdb copy is limited to in-frame clones, with some not included. The table has some 250,000 clones, more than 85% seen once.

The TCR comes from a middle-aged man who had recovered from COVID-19. The sequenced sample consisted of PBMCs or T cells enriched from blood (not recorded which). The gene calls are TRBV11-2 and TRBJ1-6; no clear D. CDR3 sequence (DNA): TGTGCCAGCAGCTTACACGGTCTGTATAATTCACCCCTCCACTTT. This translates into CASSLHGLYNSPLHF.